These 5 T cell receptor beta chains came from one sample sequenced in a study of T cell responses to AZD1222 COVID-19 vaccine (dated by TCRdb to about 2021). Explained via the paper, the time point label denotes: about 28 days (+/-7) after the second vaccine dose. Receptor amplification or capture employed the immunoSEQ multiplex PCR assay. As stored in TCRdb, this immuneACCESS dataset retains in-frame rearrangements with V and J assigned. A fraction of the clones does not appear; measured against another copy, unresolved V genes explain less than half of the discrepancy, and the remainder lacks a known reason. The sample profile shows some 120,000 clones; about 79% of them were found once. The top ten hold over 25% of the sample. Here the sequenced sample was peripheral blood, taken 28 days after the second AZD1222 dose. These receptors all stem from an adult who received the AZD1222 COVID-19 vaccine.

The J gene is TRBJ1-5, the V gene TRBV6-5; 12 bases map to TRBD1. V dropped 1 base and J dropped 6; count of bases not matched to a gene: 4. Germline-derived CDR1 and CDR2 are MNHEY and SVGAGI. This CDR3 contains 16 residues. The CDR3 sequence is CASSYWGQGASQPQHF. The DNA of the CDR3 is TGTGCCAGCAGTTACTGGGGACAGGGGGCTAGTCAGCCCCAGCATTTT.

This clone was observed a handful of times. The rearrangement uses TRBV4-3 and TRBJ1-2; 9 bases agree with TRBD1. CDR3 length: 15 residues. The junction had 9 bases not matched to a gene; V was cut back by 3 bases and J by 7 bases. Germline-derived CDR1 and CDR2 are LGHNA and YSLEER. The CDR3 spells CASSQDTGGNVGYTF. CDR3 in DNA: TGCGCCAGCAGCCAGGATACAGGGGGCAACGTTGGCTACACCTTC.

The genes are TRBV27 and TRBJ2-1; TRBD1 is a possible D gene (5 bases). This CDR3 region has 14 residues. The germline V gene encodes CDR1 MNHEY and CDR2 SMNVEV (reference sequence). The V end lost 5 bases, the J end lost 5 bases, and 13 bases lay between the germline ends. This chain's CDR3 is CASSLRPRDNEQFF. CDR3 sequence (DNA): TGTGCCAGCAGTCTTAGACCCAGGGACAATGAGCAGTTCTTC.

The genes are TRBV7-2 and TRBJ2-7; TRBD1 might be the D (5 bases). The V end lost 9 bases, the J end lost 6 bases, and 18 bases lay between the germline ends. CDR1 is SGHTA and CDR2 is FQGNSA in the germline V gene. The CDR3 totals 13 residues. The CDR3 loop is CASKSGALGEQYF. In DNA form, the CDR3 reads TGTGCCAGTAAAAGTGGGGCCCTGGGCGAGCAGTACTTC.

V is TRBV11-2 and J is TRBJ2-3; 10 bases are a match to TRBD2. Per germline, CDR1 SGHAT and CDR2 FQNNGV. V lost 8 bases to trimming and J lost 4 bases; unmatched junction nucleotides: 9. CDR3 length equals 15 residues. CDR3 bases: TGTGCCAGCGGGGCAGCGGGGGGGATTTCAGATACGCAGTATTTT. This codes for CASGAAGGISDTQYF.